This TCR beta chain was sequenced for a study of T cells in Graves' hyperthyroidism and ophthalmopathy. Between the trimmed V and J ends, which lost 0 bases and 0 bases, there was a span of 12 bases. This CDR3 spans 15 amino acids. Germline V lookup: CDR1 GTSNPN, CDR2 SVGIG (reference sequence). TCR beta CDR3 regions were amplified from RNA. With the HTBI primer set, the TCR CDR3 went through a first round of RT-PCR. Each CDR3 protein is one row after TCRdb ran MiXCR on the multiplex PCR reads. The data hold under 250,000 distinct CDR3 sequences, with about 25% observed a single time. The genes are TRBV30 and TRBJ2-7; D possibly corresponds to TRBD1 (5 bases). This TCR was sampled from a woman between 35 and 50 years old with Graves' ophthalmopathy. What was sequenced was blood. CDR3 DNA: TGTGCCTGGAGTGTGGGGCAGGTCCACTCCTACGAGCAGTACTTC. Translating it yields CAWSVGQVHSYEQYF.